Listed here are 27 T cell receptor beta chains from one sample, sequenced in a study of vaccination and CD4 T cells after COVID-19. The Oncomine TCR Beta short-read assay was applied to DNA of cultured CD4+ T cells. MiXCR, run by TCRdb on the PCR reads, gives a single entry per CDR3 protein. The table shows roughly 28,000 distinct CDR3 sequences, with approximately 60% occurring only once. The antigens for these receptors are not known. The treatment: approximately nine-day PBMC culture with coronavirus spike peptide pools or control peptides (ViraFEST assay). The starting material was CD4+ T cells from blood, cultured in vitro, obtained after SARS-CoV-2 vaccination. These receptors all come from a human donor who received a COVID-19 vaccine.

The V and J genes are TRBV20-1 and TRBJ2-3, with D possibly being TRBD2 (5 bases). Germline CDR1 and CDR2: DFQATT and SNEGSKA (reference sequence). The CDR3 runs 17 residues. Trimming pared 7 bases from V and 2 bases from J, leaving 25 bases between. The CDR3 sequence: CSVPSNSPRGFTDTQYF. The CDR3 DNA reads TGCAGTGTCCCGTCGAACTCACCAAGAGGGTTCACAGATACGCAGTATTTT.

This chain uses TRBV19 with TRBJ1-2; D gene unclear. Germline CDR1 LNHDA, CDR2 SQIVND (reference sequence). CDR3 size: 15 residues. With 2 bases removed from V and 3 bases from J, the gap between germline ends came to 13 bases. CDR3: CASSIRTADYYGYTF. DNA of the CDR3: TGTGCCAGTAGTATAAGGACGGCCGATTACTATGGCTACACCTTC.

The chain is built from TRBV18 and TRBJ1-2; 8 nucleotides line up with TRBD1. The germline V gene has CDR1 KGHSH and CDR2 LQKENI. The junction had 10 bases not matched to a gene; V was cut back by 6 bases and J by 10 bases. The CDR3 has 13 amino acids. The chain's CDR3 is CASSPGQGVVYTF. The CDR3 nucleotides are TGTGCCAGCTCCCCCGGACAGGGCGTTGTCTACACCTTC.

This clonotype was observed a few times. The chain combines TRBV20-1 with TRBJ1-5; D unclear. CDR1 and CDR2 (germline): DFQATT, SNEGSKA (reference sequence). The CDR3 is 12 residues long. The V and J ends lost 5 bases and 6 bases respectively, with 11 bases between them. The CDR3 spells CSACRTGQPQHF. In DNA, the CDR3 is TGCAGTGCTTGTAGAACGGGTCAGCCCCAGCATTTT.

The chain joins TRBV7-7 to TRBJ2-1; 12 nucleotides line up with TRBD2. This CDR3 is 15 amino acids long. The V gene's germline CDR1 is SSHAT and CDR2 FNYEAQ (reference sequence). Trimming cost V 1 base and J 10 bases; bases outside gene matches: 5. CDR3 residues: CASSLELAGGAEQFF. The CDR3 region has the DNA TGTGCCAGCAGCTTAGAACTAGCGGGGGGCGCAGAGCAGTTCTTC. Looking up the rest from reference TRBV7-7 and TRBJ2-1 gives the full variable domain: GAGVSQSPRYKVTKRGQDVTLRCDPISSHATLYWYQQALGQGPEFLTYFNYEAQPDKSGLPSDRFSAERPEGSISTLTIQRTEQRDSAMYRCASSLELAGGAEQFFGPGTRLTVL.

This clonotype has a handful of counts. The CDR3, as DNA: TGCGCCAGCGGACTAGCGGGGGGCAATGAGCAGTTCTTC. Amino acids: CASGLAGGNEQFF. The V and J genes are TRBV10-1 and TRBJ2-1; 14 nucleotides align to TRBD2. This CDR3 has 13 residues. The trim removed 8 bases at V and 6 bases at J, leaving 0 bases unmatched. Germline values: CDR1 WNHNN, CDR2 SYGVQD (reference sequence).

The chain uses TRBV28 and TRBJ1-5; D gene uncertain. This CDR3 contains 17 residues. The germline V gene encodes CDR1 MDHEN and CDR2 SYDVKM. The germline V and J ends were trimmed by 5 bases and 4 bases, with 21 bases remaining between them. CDR3 DNA: TGTGCCAGCAGTCCCGATCCAGGCACCACCTTAAATCAGCCCCAGCATTTT. This encodes CASSPDPGTTLNQPQHF.

This chain uses TRBV5-1 with TRBJ2-1; 12 positions agree with TRBD2. This CDR3 comprises 15 residues. V lost 1 base, J lost 7 bases, and 3 bases stayed unmatched. Germline-derived CDR1 and CDR2 are SGHRS and YFSETQ. For the CDR3, the DNA is TGCGCCAGCAGCTTGACTAGCGGGGGGAGGAATGAGCAGTTCTTC. Its translation is CASSLTSGGRNEQFF. Complete variable domain (other parts from reference TRBV5-1 and TRBJ2-1): KAGVTQTPRYLIKTRGQQVTLSCSPISGHRSVSWYQQTPGQGLQFLFEYFSETQRNKGNFPGRFSGRQFSNSRSEMNVSTLELGDSALYLCASSLTSGGRNEQFFGPGTRLTVL.

The rearrangement joins TRBV5-1 to TRBJ1-1; D is undetermined. CDR1 is SGHRS and CDR2 is YFSETQ in the germline V gene. Between the trimmed V and J ends, which lost 0 bases and 4 bases, there was a span of 16 bases. CDR3 length: 16 amino acids. The chain's CDR3 is CASSLGTPSLGTEAFF. Written as DNA, the CDR3 is TGCGCCAGCAGCTTGGGTACACCAAGTTTGGGCACTGAAGCTTTCTTT.

This clonotype was seen only once. The chain combines TRBV19 with TRBJ2-4, with D perhaps matching TRBD2 (6 bases). CDR1 is LNHDA and CDR2 is SQIVND in the germline V gene (reference sequence). The CDR3 totals 13 residues. Trimming removed 6 bases at V and 10 bases at J, with 16 bases between. For the CDR3, the DNA is TGTGCCAGTAGAGGAGGGGCCATCGGGATTCAGTACTTC. The encoded protein is CASRGGAIGIQYF.

The rearrangement uses TRBV6-1 and TRBJ1-3; D unresolved. The CDR3 runs 14 residues. The germline CDR1 and CDR2 sequences are MNHNS and SASEGT. V gave up 4 bases and J gave up 2 bases, with 9 bases separating them. CDR3 DNA: TGTGCCAGCAGTGTGCAGGCTACTGGAAACACCATATATTTT. Translated, it gives CASSVQATGNTIYF.

The V call is TRBV10-3, the J call TRBJ1-2; 8 bases align to TRBD1. V shed 2 bases and J 10 bases; nucleotides not matched to a gene: 15. The germline V gene encodes CDR1 ENHRY and CDR2 SYGVKD. This CDR3 is 16 amino acids long. In nucleotides, the CDR3 is TGTGCCATCAGTGAGGACCCTCCGGGACAGGAGACAACCTACACCTTC. This codes for CAISEDPPGQETTYTF.

This clonotype occurred once. This CDR3 reads CASSEHRRGGTGTLNQPQHF. CDR3 sequence (DNA): TGTGCCAGCAGCGAACACCGGAGGGGCGGGACAGGGACCTTAAATCAGCCCCAGCATTTT. J is TRBJ1-5 and V is TRBV12-3 or TRBV12-4, with 9 bases aligning to TRBD1. CDR3 length: 20 residues. V shed 6 bases, J shed 4 bases, and the junction held 22 bases outside the gene matches.

The chain carries TRBV6-1 and TRBJ2-7, with a possible D match to TRBD2 (6 bases). The CDR3 has 15 amino acids. CDR1 MNHNS and CDR2 SASEGT come from the germline V gene. V shed 5 bases and J shed 4 bases, with 18 bases lying between them. The CDR3: CASSPVGGRVYEQYF. As DNA, the CDR3 is TGTGCCAGCAGTCCGGTTGGAGGGCGGGTGTACGAGCAGTACTTC.

The chain employs TRBV7-2 and TRBJ1-6; D uncertain. The V end was cut by 8 bases, the J end by 0 bases, with 5 bases between. The CDR3 length is 13 residues. Germline-derived CDR1 and CDR2 are SGHTA and FQGNSA. The CDR3 coding sequence is TGTGCCAGCTCCCTCTCCTATAATTCACCCCTCCACTTT. Translation gives CASSLSYNSPLHF.

The chain uses TRBV20-1 and TRBJ2-5; TRBD2 aligns across 10 bases. The CDR3 has 16 amino acids. V was pared by 6 bases and J by 2 bases, with 12 bases of the junction left unmatched. The germline V gene has CDR1 DFQATT and CDR2 SNEGSKA (reference sequence). This CDR3 reads CSAITGTSAFQETQYF. For the CDR3, the DNA is TGCAGTGCGATCACCGGGACTAGCGCCTTTCAAGAGACCCAGTACTTC.

This clonotype turned up a few times. V gene TRBV24-1 combines with J gene TRBJ1-1; D may be TRBD1 (5 bases). V lost 9 bases and J 5 bases, leaving 12 bases between the germline ends. CDR3 size: 12 residues. CDR1 and CDR2 (germline): KGHDR, SFDVKD. CDR3 in amino acids: CATVGRGTEAFF. The CDR3 DNA sequence: TGTGCCACCGTGGGACGGGGGACTGAAGCTTTCTTT.

The rearrangement links TRBV5-8 to TRBJ1-2; D not certain. Germline V CDR1 and CDR2: SGHTS, YDEGEE. V shed 6 bases and J shed 6 bases, with 18 bases lying between them. This CDR3 comprises 14 residues. The CDR3 loop is CASTWATKSNGYTF. For the CDR3, the DNA is TGTGCCAGCACCTGGGCGACAAAATCAAATGGCTACACCTTC.

V and J are TRBV19 and TRBJ2-5, with 8 bases identical to TRBD1. The CDR3 spans 15 residues. Germline loops: CDR1 LNHDA, CDR2 SQIVND (reference sequence). J was trimmed by 2 bases and V by 4 bases; bases with no gene match: 6. CDR3 sequence reads: CASSNPTGGQETQYF. Written as DNA, the CDR3 is TGTGCCAGTAGTAACCCCACAGGGGGACAAGAGACCCAGTACTTC. The entire variable domain, with the rest obtained from reference TRBV19 and TRBJ2-5, is as follows: DGGITQSPKYLFRKEGQNVTLSCEQNLNHDAMYWYRQDPGQGLRLIYYSQIVNDFQKGDIAEGYSVSREKKESFPLTVTSAQKNPTAFYLCASSNPTGGQETQYFGPGTRLLVL.

A few counts support this clonotype. The rearrangement links TRBV30 to TRBJ1-1; unclear D gene. CDR1 and CDR2 (germline): GTSNPN, SVGIG (reference sequence). The CDR3 contains 16 residues. V shed 3 bases and J shed 4 bases, with 21 bases lying between them. CDR3 nucleotide sequence: TGTGCCTGGAGACCCGAACACCACGGAGGAGCCACTGAAGCTTTCTTT. Translating gives CAWRPEHHGGATEAFF.

The V call is TRBV28, the J call TRBJ1-2; D gene uncertain. The germline V and J ends were trimmed by 5 bases and 4 bases, with 17 bases remaining between them. This CDR3 spans 15 amino acids. Germline assignment: CDR1 MDHEN and CDR2 SYDVKM. The CDR3 loop reads CASSPYAAGSYGYTF. CDR3 DNA: TGTGCCAGCAGTCCATATGCAGCCGGGTCCTATGGCTACACCTTC.

This clonotype appeared a few times. This sequence joins TRBV12-3 or TRBV12-4 and TRBJ1-2; unclear D gene. The CDR3 spans 10 residues. V shed 5 bases and J shed 2 bases, with 0 bases lying between them. The CDR3 DNA reads as TGTGCCAGCAGTAACTATGGCTACACCTTC. Translated: CASSNYGYTF.

CDR3 protein: CASSLTGSVSPLHF. The CDR3 DNA reads as TGTGCCAGCAGTTTAACAGGGTCCGTTTCACCCCTCCACTTT. This chain uses TRBV12-3 or TRBV12-4 with TRBJ1-6; D is perhaps TRBD1 (6 bases). This CDR3 has 14 amino acids. V was trimmed by 2 bases and J by 9 bases, leaving 11 bases between them.

The chain recombines TRBV20-1 with TRBJ2-3, with 14 nucleotides matching TRBD2. This CDR3 is built from 18 residues. V shed 6 bases and J 2 bases; nucleotides not matched to a gene: 13. CDR1 is DFQATT, CDR2 SNEGSKA, per germline (reference sequence). CDR3 DNA sequence: TGCAGTGCGCCTACTGGGACTAGCGGGGGACCATACACAGATACGCAGTATTTT. Translating gives CSAPTGTSGGPYTDTQYF.

The chain has TRBV10-3 and TRBJ2-5; TRBD2 matches 8 bases. Germline assignment: CDR1 ENHRY and CDR2 SYGVKD. V trimming: 0 bases; J trimming: 5 bases; junction bases outside the gene matches: 5. The CDR3 covers 15 residues. CDR3 region: CAISESRGGGETQYF. CDR3 DNA sequence: TGTGCCATCAGTGAGTCGCGGGGCGGGGGGGAGACCCAGTACTTC.

The chain links TRBV30 to TRBJ1-2; weak D call: TRBD1 (5 bases). The CDR3 is 12 amino acids. CDR1 GTSNPN and CDR2 SVGIG come from the germline V gene (reference sequence). Between the trimmed V and J ends, which lost 2 bases and 4 bases, there was a span of 8 bases. The CDR3 loop reads CAWSKGVYGYTF. Here the CDR3 DNA reads TGTGCCTGGAGTAAAGGGGTCTATGGCTACACCTTC.

The chain is built from TRBV6-5 and TRBJ1-1; D ambiguous. CDR3 length equals 15 residues. Germline loops: CDR1 MNHEY, CDR2 SVGAGI. V dropped 0 bases and J dropped 4 bases, with 12 bases sitting between them. CDR3 nucleotide sequence: TGTGCCAGCAGTTACTCGAGCGCACAGTTCACTGAAGCTTTCTTT. The encoded protein is CASSYSSAQFTEAFF.